A single sample is the source of the 16 T cell receptor beta chains below, sequenced in a study of shared clonotypes between healthy human individuals. Terminally differentiated effector memory CD45RA+ cells were excluded by CCR7 positive selection of CD45RO-negative cells. The protocol was immunoSEQ multiplex PCR, while the TCRdb copy is restricted to in-frame clones and leaves out a portion. The data hold fewer than 1 million clones, with just over 95% observed a single time. The specimen sequenced was naive CD8+ T cells sorted from blood. Source of these receptors: a man aged 30-40 years in good health.

CDR3 sequence: CASGPDSDRLAKNIQYF. Written as DNA, the CDR3 is TGTGCCAGCGGCCCCGACAGCGACCGACTAGCCAAAAACATTCAGTACTTC. The chain recombines TRBV9 with TRBJ2-4; D is possibly TRBD1 (5 bases). Germline assignment: CDR1 SGDLS and CDR2 YYNGEE. The CDR3 is made up of 17 amino acids. Trimming pared 7 bases from V and 0 bases from J, leaving 20 bases between.

The chain combines TRBV6-5 with TRBJ2-2, with 8 bases identical to TRBD1. From germline, CDR1 is MNHEY and CDR2 SVGAGI. This CDR3 has 15 amino acids. The V and J ends lost 5 bases and 1 base, in that order; junction bases with no gene match: 3. In nucleotides, the CDR3 is TGTGCCAGCAGTCACGGACAGGGGAACACCGGGGAGCTGTTTTTT. It translates to CASSHGQGNTGELFF.

This chain connects TRBV5-1 to TRBJ2-3; perhaps TRBD1 as D (5 bases). The germline CDR1 and CDR2 sequences are SGHRS and YFSETQ. Trimming took 6 bases from V and 6 from J, leaving 17 bases between them. This CDR3 region has 14 residues. The CDR3 protein is CASKDKGIWDTQYF. The CDR3 nucleotides read TGCGCCAGCAAAGACAAGGGGATTTGGGATACGCAGTATTTT.

The chain employs TRBV28 and TRBJ2-7; no reliable D call. The CDR3 covers 15 residues. Germline V gene data show CDR1 as MDHEN and CDR2 as SYDVKM. V was pared by 2 bases and J by 3 bases, with 14 bases between. CDR3 nucleotide sequence: TGTGCCAGCAGTTTAGCCGTAACAGTAAACTACGAGCAGTACTTC. Its protein is CASSLAVTVNYEQYF. Combining the CDR3 with reference TRBV28 and TRBJ2-7 gives the whole variable domain DVKVTQSSRYLVKRTGEKVFLECVQDMDHENMFWYRQDPGLGLRLIYFSYDVKMKEKGDIPEGYSVSREKKERFSLILESASTNQTSMYLCASSLAVTVNYEQYFGPGTRLTVT.

CDR3 amino acids: CASSQGAGVREQYF. In DNA form, the CDR3 reads TGCGCCAGCAGCCAAGGGGCGGGAGTGCGAGAGCAGTACTTC. The chain couples TRBV4-1 to TRBJ2-7; 7 positions agree with TRBD2. CDR1 is MGHRA and CDR2 is YSYEKL in the germline V gene. J was trimmed by 7 bases and V by 1 base; bases with no gene match: 7. The CDR3 consists of 14 residues.

This chain uses TRBV7-6 with TRBJ1-2; D gene unclear. V lost 5 bases and J lost 4, with 14 bases in between. Germline CDR1 SGHVS, CDR2 FNYEAQ. The CDR3 runs 14 residues. CDR3 DNA sequence: TGTGCCAGCAGCCCAGAAGCTAGCGGCTATGGCTACACCTTC. Protein product: CASSPEASGYGYTF.

The chain is built from TRBV7-6 and TRBJ2-5; 9 bases line up with TRBD2. J was trimmed by 4 bases and V by 1 base; bases with no gene match: 4. Germline assignment: CDR1 SGHVS and CDR2 FNYEAQ. The CDR3 covers 15 residues. CDR3: CASSLVAGGVETQYF. CDR3 DNA: TGTGCCAGCAGCTTAGTTGCGGGAGGGGTAGAGACCCAGTACTTC.

The chain recombines TRBV28 with TRBJ2-7; either TRBD1 or TRBD2 may supply D (5 bases each). Trimming took off 6 bases at V and 7 bases at J, with 19 bases between the two ends. This CDR3 comprises 14 residues. CDR1 and CDR2 (germline): MDHEN, SYDVKM. For the CDR3, the DNA is TGTGCCAGCAGCCTGGGACGGAACGTGGGAGAGCAGTACTTC. Protein sequence: CASSLGRNVGEQYF.

This rearrangement joins TRBV9 to TRBJ1-1; D unclear. Germline lookup yields CDR1 SGDLS and CDR2 YYNGEE. This CDR3 region has 14 residues. Trimming cost V 5 bases and J 12 bases, with 23 bases left between them. DNA of the CDR3: TGTGCCAGCAGTGGGGAGGTAGGAACCCCGAAGTCTTTCTTT. As protein: CASSGEVGTPKSFF.

On this clone: Given a much more abundant clone one base away, this may be a read error. CDR3 DNA sequence: TGTGCCAGCAGCTTAAGCACAGATACGCAGTATTTT. It translates to CASSLSTDTQYF. V is TRBV2 and J is TRBJ2-3, with D hard to call. Trimming took 6 bases from V and 0 from J, leaving 4 bases between them. This CDR3 spans 12 amino acids. Germline CDR1 SNHLY, CDR2 FYNNEI.

The chain joins TRBV7-9 to TRBJ2-1; no reliable D call. The CDR3 has 11 residues. Trimming pared 6 bases from V and 6 bases from J, leaving 6 bases between. In germline, CDR1 is SEHNR, CDR2 FQNEAQ (reference sequence). The CDR3 here is CASRPFNEQFF. The CDR3 DNA reads as TGTGCCAGCAGACCATTCAATGAGCAGTTCTTC.

The chain couples TRBV2 to TRBJ2-5, with TRBD2 matching over 7 bases. From germline, CDR1 is SNHLY and CDR2 FYNNEI. This CDR3 comprises 16 residues. Unmatched junction bases numbered 12, after V lost 4 bases and J lost 4 bases. This CDR3 is CASSAPIAGLGETQYF. The CDR3, as DNA: TGTGCCAGCAGTGCCCCTATAGCGGGTTTAGGAGAGACCCAGTACTTC.

Many counts were recorded for this clone. This rearrangement joins TRBV6-5 to TRBJ2-4; no clear D. This CDR3 region has 15 residues. Germline V CDR1 and CDR2: MNHEY, SVGAGI. The V end lost 0 bases, the J end lost 1 base, and 7 bases lay between the germline ends. CDR3 residues: CASSYSTGAKNIQYF. CDR3 bases: TGTGCCAGCAGTTACTCGACTGGGGCCAAAAACATTCAGTACTTC.

The V and J genes are TRBV5-1 and TRBJ2-1; TRBD2 aligns across 11 bases. Looked up from germline, CDR1 is SGHRS and CDR2 is YFSETQ. Unmatched junction bases numbered 8, after V lost 4 bases and J lost 8 bases. This CDR3 is built from 15 residues. The CDR3 here is CASSPSVGLADEQFF. The CDR3 DNA is TGCGCCAGCAGCCCCTCCGTGGGACTAGCGGATGAGCAGTTCTTC.

V gene TRBV14 combines with J gene TRBJ1-2; no firm D call. Trimming left V 0 bases short and J 4 bases short, with 12 bases between. In germline, CDR1 is SGHDN, CDR2 FVKESK. The CDR3 sequence is 15 residues long. The CDR3 region has the DNA TGTGCCAGCAGCCAAGAGCGGATTCACTTCTATGGCTACACCTTC. This encodes CASSQERIHFYGYTF.

The rearrangement links TRBV7-6 to TRBJ2-7, with TRBD1 as a possible D gene (7 bases). This CDR3 comprises 14 residues. Trimming left V 0 bases short and J 7 bases short, with 13 bases between. Germline CDR1 and CDR2: SGHVS and FNYEAQ. The CDR3 is CASSLASRGAEQYF. As DNA, the CDR3 is TGTGCCAGCAGCTTAGCGTCCAGGGGGGCTGAGCAGTACTTC.